Listed below are T cell receptor beta chains from one sample, sequenced in a study of CD8+ T cells in alopecia areata. Repertoires were generated with immunoSEQ multiplex PCR, while TCRdb's copy carries only in-frame clones and drops some. The top ten hold approximately 7% of the sample, which has 150,000 or so clones, around 50% seen once. Sequenced sample: CD4+ T cells sorted from blood. Receptor source: a human donor with alopecia areata. Both conserved end residues are part of each CDR3.

j_call: TRBJ2-7; v_call: TRBV30; cdr3_aa: CAWSHGLATTGYEQYF
j_call: TRBJ1-2; v_call: TRBV29-1; cdr3_aa: CSVWDRDYGYTF
j_call: TRBJ2-5; v_call: TRBV11-2; cdr3_aa: CASSPRMGASQETQYF
j_call: TRBJ2-5; v_call: TRBV5-1; cdr3_aa: CASSAREGRGETQYF
j_call: TRBJ2-3; v_call: TRBV7-9; cdr3_aa: CASSARGPSTDTQYF
j_call: TRBJ2-4; v_call: TRBV7-9; cdr3_aa: CASSITGTVALLAKNIQYF
j_call: TRBJ2-7; v_call: TRBV2; cdr3_aa: CASSEAGYEQYF
j_call: TRBJ2-1; v_call: TRBV6-5; cdr3_aa: CASSRSGSGEQFF
j_call: TRBJ1-5; v_call: TRBV15; cdr3_aa: CATSRGDSRSNQPQHF
j_call: TRBJ2-5; v_call: TRBV5-1; cdr3_aa: CASSPLAGAETQYF
j_call: TRBJ2-5; v_call: TRBV6-5; cdr3_aa: CASSYSGQETQYF
j_call: TRBJ1-3; v_call: TRBV7-2; cdr3_aa: CASSHNRASSGNTIYF
j_call: TRBJ2-5; v_call: TRBV29-1; cdr3_aa: CSVGRTLGETQYF
j_call: TRBJ1-1; v_call: TRBV28; cdr3_aa: CASRPRTDGLGTEAFF
j_call: TRBJ2-5; v_call: TRBV29-1; cdr3_aa: CSVKRSPQETQYF
j_call: TRBJ1-2; v_call: TRBV27; cdr3_aa: CASSLTAWDAGYTF
j_call: TRBJ2-1; v_call: TRBV29-1; cdr3_aa: CSGRTSGNPYEQFF
j_call: TRBJ2-7; v_call: TRBV5-1; cdr3_aa: CASSQDSSYEQYF
j_call: TRBJ2-5; v_call: TRBV6-5; cdr3_aa: CASSGRKETQYF
j_call: TRBJ1-2; v_call: TRBV29-1; cdr3_aa: CSVGHRGGNYGYTF
j_call: TRBJ2-5; v_call: TRBV5-1; cdr3_aa: CASRQTGTQYF
j_call: TRBJ2-6; v_call: TRBV9; cdr3_aa: CASSISTGSGANVLTF
j_call: TRBJ1-1; v_call: TRBV6-8; cdr3_aa: CASSYLTSREYTEAFF
j_call: TRBJ2-7; v_call: TRBV13; cdr3_aa: CASSSRDGGLNEQYF
j_call: TRBJ2-5; v_call: TRBV5-1; cdr3_aa: CASSQGPAETQYF
j_call: TRBJ2-7; v_call: TRBV5-6; cdr3_aa: CASSLSRRLSYEQYF
j_call: TRBJ1-1; v_call: TRBV29-1; cdr3_aa: CSVVVPTRNTEAFF
j_call: TRBJ2-1; v_call: TRBV11-3; cdr3_aa: CASSLDVTGVYNEQFF
j_call: TRBJ2-3; v_call: TRBV29-1; cdr3_aa: CSVEFREKTDTQYF
j_call: TRBJ2-7; v_call: TRBV4-1; cdr3_aa: CASSQPPGQGYSEQYF
j_call: TRBJ2-5; v_call: TRBV7-2; cdr3_aa: CASSLWQGQETQYF
j_call: TRBJ1-3; v_call: TRBV29-1; cdr3_aa: CSVALLSGNTIYF
j_call: TRBJ2-3; v_call: TRBV7-3; cdr3_aa: CASSLLGTDTQYF
j_call: TRBJ2-5; v_call: TRBV25-1; cdr3_aa: CASSEDRQYQETQYF
j_call: TRBJ2-5; v_call: TRBV25-1; cdr3_aa: CASSEPGPQAQTQYF
j_call: TRBJ1-1; v_call: TRBV29-1; cdr3_aa: CSVAGGLNTEAFF
j_call: TRBJ2-1; v_call: TRBV27; cdr3_aa: CASSLIGTQYNEQFF
j_call: TRBJ1-3; v_call: TRBV7-9; cdr3_aa: CASSPQGGGNTIYF
j_call: TRBJ2-7; v_call: TRBV29-1; cdr3_aa: CSVRGALSYEQYF
j_call: TRBJ1-2; v_call: TRBV29-1; cdr3_aa: CSVSTGLVPSNYGYTF
j_call: TRBJ1-2; v_call: TRBV28; cdr3_aa: CARGGYNYGYTF
j_call: TRBJ2-7; v_call: TRBV5-1; cdr3_aa: CASSLDFTRQGAYEQYF
j_call: TRBJ2-1; v_call: TRBV5-1; cdr3_aa: CASSLDWDEQFF
j_call: TRBJ2-3; v_call: TRBV5-4; cdr3_aa: CASSLITDTQYF